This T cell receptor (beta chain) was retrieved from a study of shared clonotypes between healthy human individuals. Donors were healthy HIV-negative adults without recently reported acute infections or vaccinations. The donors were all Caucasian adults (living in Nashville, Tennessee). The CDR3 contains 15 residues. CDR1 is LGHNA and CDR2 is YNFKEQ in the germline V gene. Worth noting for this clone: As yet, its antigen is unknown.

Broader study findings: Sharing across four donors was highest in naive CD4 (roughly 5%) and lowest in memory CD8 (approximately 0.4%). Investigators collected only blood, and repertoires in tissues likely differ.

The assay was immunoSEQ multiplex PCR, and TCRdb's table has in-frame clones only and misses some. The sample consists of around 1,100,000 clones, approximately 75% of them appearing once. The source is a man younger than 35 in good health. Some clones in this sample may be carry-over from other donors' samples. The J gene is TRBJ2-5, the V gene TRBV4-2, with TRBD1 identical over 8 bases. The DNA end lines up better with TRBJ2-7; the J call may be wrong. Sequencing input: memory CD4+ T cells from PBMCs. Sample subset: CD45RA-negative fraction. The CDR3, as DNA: TGTGCCAGCAGCCAAGACTGGACAGGGATCTACGAGCAGTACTTC. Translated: CASSQDWTGIYEQYF.